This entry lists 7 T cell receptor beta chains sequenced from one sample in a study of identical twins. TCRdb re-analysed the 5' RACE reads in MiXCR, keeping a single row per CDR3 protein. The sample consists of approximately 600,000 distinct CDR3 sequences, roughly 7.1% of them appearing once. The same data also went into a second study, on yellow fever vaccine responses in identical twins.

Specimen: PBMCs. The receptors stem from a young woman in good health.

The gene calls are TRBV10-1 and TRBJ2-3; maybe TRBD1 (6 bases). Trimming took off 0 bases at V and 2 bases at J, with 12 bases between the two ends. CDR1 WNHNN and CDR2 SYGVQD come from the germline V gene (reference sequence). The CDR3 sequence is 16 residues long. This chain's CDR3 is CASSESIQGPTDTQYF. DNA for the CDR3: TGCGCCAGCAGTGAGTCGATTCAGGGGCCCACAGATACGCAGTATTTT.

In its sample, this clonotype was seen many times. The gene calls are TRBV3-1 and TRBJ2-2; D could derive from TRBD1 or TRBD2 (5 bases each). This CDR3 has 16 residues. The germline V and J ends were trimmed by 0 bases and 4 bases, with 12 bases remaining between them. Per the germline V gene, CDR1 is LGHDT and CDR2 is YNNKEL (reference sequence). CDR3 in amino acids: CASSQDGTGPTGELFF. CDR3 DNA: TGTGCCAGCAGCCAAGATGGGACGGGGCCCACCGGGGAGCTGTTTTTT.

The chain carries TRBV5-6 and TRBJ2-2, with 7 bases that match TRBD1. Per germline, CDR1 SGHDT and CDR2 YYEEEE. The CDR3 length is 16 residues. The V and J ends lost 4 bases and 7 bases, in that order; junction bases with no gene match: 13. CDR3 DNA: TGTGCCAGCAGCAGTGAAACAGGGGTGCCGTACGGGGAGCTGTTTTTT. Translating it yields CASSSETGVPYGELFF.

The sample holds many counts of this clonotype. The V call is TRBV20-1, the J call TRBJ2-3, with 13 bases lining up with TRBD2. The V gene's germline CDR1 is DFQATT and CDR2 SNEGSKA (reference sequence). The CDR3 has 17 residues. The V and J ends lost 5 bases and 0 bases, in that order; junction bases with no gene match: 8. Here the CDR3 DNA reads TGCAGTGCTGACGGGACTAGCGGGGCAACTAGCACAGATACGCAGTATTTT. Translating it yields CSADGTSGATSTDTQYF.

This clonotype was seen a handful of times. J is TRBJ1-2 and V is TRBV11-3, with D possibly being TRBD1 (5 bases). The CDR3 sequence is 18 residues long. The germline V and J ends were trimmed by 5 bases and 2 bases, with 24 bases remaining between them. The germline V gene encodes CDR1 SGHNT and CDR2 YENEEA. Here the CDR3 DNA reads TGTGCCAGCAGCCATATTAGGGGTGGGGGACGGATAAACTATGGCTACACCTTC. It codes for CASSHIRGGGRINYGYTF.

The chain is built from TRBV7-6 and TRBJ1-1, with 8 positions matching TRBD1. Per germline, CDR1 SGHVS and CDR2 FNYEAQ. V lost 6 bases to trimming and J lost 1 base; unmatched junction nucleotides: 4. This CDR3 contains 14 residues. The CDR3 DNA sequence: TGTGCCAGCAGGGTCAGGGGGCCGAACACTGAAGCTTTCTTT. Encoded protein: CASRVRGPNTEAFF. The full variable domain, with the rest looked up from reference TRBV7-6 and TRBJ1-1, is GAGVSQSPRYKVTKRGQDVALRCDPISGHVSLYWYRQALGQGPEFLTYFNYEAQQDKSGLPNDRFSAERPEGSISTLTIQRTEQRDSAMYRCASRVRGPNTEAFFGQGTRLTVV.

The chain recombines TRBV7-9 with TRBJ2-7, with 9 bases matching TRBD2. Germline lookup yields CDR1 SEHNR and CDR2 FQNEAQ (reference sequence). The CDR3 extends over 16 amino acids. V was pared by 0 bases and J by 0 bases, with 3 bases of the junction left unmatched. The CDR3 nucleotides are TGTGCCAGCAGCTTAGCGACTAGCGGCAGCTCCTACGAGCAGTACTTC. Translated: CASSLATSGSSYEQYF.